This TCR beta chain was sequenced for a study of CD8 T cells in Susac syndrome. This CDR3 spans 16 amino acids. V gave up 4 bases and J gave up 4 bases; unmatched junction bases: 10. Germline V CDR1 and CDR2: MNHEY, SVGAGI. With random hexamers, reverse transcription was performed on about 0.45 to 1 ug of RNA. The authors amplified TCR beta CDR3 across 54 Vbeta and 13 Jbeta using immunoSEQ multiplex PCR. One entry per CDR3 protein results from TCRdb running MiXCR on the immunoSEQ multiplex PCR reads. This repertoire shows 250,000 to 300,000 distinct CDR3 sequences, about 91% found once; its top ten account for 0.18%. The multiple sclerosis control group was made up of treatment-naive patients with stable or active relapsing-remitting disease.

Sequenced sample: CD8+ T cells from PBMCs. This TCR derives from a human donor with multiple sclerosis. The chain recombines TRBV6-5 with TRBJ2-1, with 7 bases matching TRBD2. The CDR3 reads CASSSDPSGTYNEQFF. The CDR3 region has the DNA TGTGCCAGCAGTTCCGACCCAAGCGGGACTTACAATGAGCAGTTCTTC.